This T cell receptor beta chain was identified in a study of blood T cell repertoires in COVID-19. CDR3 length: 14 amino acids. The germline V gene has CDR1 MNHNS and CDR2 SASEGT. V gave up 6 bases and J gave up 1 base, with 9 bases separating them. Sequenced by immunoSEQ multiplex PCR; TCRdb stores in-frame clones only, minus some. Here the sample spans about 74,000 clones, 75% to 85% being singletons. The chain is built from TRBV6-1 and TRBJ2-2; D perhaps matches TRBD1 (5 bases). Sequenced: peripheral blood. This TCR was recovered from a man older than 75 with acute or convalescent COVID-19. The CDR3 loop is CASRAGQNTGELFF. The CDR3 DNA follows: TGTGCCAGCAGGGCCGGACAGAACACCGGGGAGCTGTTTTTT.